The entry below describes one TCR beta chain. The V end was cut by 10 bases, the J end by 7 bases, with 16 bases between. This CDR3 contains 12 residues. Germline V CDR1 and CDR2: LNHDA, SQIVND (reference sequence). The record originates from a study of cytomegalovirus exposure and HLA in healthy donors. Turning to the study itself: Under 90% of 300 to 450 genotyped donors fell in the Caucasian-associated ancestry cluster.

PCR amplification relied on 60 Vbeta primers (plus 13 Jbeta primers). Only in-frame clones appear in the TCRdb table, and some are missing; sequencing was by immunoSEQ multiplex PCR. The sample's table shows around 34,000 clones. V usage is TRBV19 and J usage is TRBJ2-5; D not resolved. This receptor was obtained from a woman between 35 and 50 years old in good health and CMV-seropositive. The material sequenced was PBMCs. The CDR3 region has the DNA TGTGCCACCAGTCCCTCTAGAAGGACCCAGTACTTC. Translation: CATSPSRRTQYF.